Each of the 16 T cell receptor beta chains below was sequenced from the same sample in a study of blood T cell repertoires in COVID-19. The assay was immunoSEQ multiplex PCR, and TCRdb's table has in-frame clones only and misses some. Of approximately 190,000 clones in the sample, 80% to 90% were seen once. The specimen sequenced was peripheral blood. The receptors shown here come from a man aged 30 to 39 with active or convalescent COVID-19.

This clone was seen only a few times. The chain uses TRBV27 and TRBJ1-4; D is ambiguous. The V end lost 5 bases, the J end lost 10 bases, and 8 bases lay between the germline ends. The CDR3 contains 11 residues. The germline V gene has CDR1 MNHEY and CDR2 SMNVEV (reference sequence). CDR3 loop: CASSEAGKLFF. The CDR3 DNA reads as TGTGCCAGCAGTGAGGCTGGAAAACTGTTTTTT.

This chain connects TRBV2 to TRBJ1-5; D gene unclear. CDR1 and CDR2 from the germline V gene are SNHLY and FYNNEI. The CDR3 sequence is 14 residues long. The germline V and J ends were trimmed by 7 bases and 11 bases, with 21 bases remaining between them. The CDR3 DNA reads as TGTGCCAGCAAACCCACAGCCGACATCGCAGCCCAGCATTTT. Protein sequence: CASKPTADIAAQHF. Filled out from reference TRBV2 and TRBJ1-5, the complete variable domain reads EPEVTQTPSHQVTQMGQEVILRCVPISNHLYFYWYRQILGQKVEFLVSFYNNEISEKSEIFDDQFSVERPDGSNFTLKIRSTKLEDSAMYFCASKPTADIAAQHFGDGTRLSIL.

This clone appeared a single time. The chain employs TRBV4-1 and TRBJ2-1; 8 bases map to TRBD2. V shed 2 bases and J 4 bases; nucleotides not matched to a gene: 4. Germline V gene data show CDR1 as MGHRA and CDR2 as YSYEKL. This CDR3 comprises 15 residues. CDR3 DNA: TGCGCCAGCAGCCAACAACTAGCGGAATACAATGAGCAGTTCTTC. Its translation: CASSQQLAEYNEQFF.

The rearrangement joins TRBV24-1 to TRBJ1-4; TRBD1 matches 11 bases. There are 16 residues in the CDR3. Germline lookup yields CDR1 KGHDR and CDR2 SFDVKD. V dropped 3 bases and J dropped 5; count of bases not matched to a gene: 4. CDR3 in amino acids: CATSDPGTGGNEKLFF. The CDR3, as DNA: TGTGCCACCAGTGATCCCGGGACAGGGGGGAATGAAAAACTGTTTTTT.

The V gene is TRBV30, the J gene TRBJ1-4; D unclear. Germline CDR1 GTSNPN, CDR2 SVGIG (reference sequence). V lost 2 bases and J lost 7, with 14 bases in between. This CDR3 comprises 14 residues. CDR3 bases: TGTGCCTGGAGTCTAGGTACCCGGGGTGAAAAACTGTTTTTT. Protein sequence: CAWSLGTRGEKLFF. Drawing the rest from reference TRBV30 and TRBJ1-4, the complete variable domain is SQTIHQWPATLVQPVGSPLSLECTVEGTSNPNLYWYRQAAGRGLQLLFYSVGIGQISSEVPQNLSASRPQDRQFILSSKKLLLSDSGFYLCAWSLGTRGEKLFFGSGTQLSVL.

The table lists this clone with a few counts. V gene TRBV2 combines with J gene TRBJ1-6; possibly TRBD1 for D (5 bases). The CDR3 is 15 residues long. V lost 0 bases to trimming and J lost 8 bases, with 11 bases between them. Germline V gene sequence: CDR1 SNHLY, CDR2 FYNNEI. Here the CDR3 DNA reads TGTGCCAGCAGTGAAGCTGACAGTTTTTATTCACCCCTCCACTTT. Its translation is CASSEADSFYSPLHF.

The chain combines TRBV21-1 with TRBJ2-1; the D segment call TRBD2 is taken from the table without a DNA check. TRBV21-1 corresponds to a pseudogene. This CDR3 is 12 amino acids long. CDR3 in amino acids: CASSRLAKGQFF. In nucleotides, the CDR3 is TGTGCCAGCAGCAGGCTAGCGAAGGGGCAGTTCTTC.

The CDR3 DNA is TGTGCCAGCAGTTCCGCGGACAGACCTTTAGGATACACTGAAGCTTTCTTT. Translation gives CASSSADRPLGYTEAFF. V is TRBV27 and J is TRBJ1-1, with D perhaps TRBD1 (6 bases). V lost 4 bases, J lost 3 bases, and 21 bases lay in between. This CDR3 has 17 amino acids. Germline loops: CDR1 MNHEY, CDR2 SMNVEV (reference sequence).

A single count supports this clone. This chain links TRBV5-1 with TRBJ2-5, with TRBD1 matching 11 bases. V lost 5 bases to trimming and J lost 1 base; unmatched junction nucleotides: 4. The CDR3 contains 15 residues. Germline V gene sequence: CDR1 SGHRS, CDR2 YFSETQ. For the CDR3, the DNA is TGCGCCAGCAGTCGGACAGGGGGCACCCAAGAGACCCAGTACTTC. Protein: CASSRTGGTQETQYF.

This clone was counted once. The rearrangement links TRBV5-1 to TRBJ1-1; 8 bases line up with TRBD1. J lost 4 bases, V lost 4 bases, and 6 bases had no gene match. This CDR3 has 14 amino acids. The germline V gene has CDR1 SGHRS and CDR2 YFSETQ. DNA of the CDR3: TGCGCCAGCAGCCTGAACACAGGGGGCACTGAAGCTTTCTTT. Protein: CASSLNTGGTEAFF.

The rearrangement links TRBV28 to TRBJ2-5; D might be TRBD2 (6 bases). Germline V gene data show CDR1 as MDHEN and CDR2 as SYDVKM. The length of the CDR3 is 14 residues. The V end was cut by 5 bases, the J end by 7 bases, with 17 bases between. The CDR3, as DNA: TGTGCCAGCAGTCCGGAGGGTCGTGTTGGGACCCAGTACTTC. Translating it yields CASSPEGRVGTQYF.

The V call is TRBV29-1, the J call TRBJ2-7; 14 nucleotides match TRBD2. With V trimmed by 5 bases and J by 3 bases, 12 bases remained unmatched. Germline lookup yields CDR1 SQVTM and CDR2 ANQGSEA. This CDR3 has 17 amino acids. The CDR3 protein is CSVTGLAGGYANYEQYF. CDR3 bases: TGCAGCGTTACTGGACTAGCGGGAGGTTATGCCAACTACGAGCAGTACTTC.

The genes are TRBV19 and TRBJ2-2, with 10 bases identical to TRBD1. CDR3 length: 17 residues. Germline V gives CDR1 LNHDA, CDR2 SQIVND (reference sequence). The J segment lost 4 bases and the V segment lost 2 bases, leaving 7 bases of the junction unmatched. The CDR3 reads CASSIIGTGVVTGELFF. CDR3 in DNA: TGTGCCAGTAGTATAATCGGGACAGGGGTAGTCACCGGGGAGCTGTTTTTT.

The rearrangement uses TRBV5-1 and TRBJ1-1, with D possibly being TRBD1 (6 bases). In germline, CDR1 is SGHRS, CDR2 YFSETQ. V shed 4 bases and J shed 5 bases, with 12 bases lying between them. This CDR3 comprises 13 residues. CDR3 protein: CASSDPGVTEAFF. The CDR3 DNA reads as TGCGCCAGCAGCGACCCAGGGGTGACTGAAGCTTTCTTT.

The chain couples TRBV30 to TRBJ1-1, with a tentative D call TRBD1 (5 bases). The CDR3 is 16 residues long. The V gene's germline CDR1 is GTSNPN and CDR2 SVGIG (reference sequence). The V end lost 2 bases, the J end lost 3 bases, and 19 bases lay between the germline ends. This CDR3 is CAWSRPQGSGDTEAFF. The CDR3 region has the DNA TGTGCCTGGAGTCGCCCCCAGGGAAGCGGGGACACTGAAGCTTTCTTT.

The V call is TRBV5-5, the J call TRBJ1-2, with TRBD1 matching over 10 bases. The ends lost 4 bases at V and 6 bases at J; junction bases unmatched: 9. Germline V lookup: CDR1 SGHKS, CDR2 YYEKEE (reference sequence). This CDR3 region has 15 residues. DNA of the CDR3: TGTGCCAGCAGCCTCCCTGGGACAGGGGTTCATGGCTACACCTTC. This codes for CASSLPGTGVHGYTF.